This T cell receptor (beta chain) was captured in a study of T-cell memory formation after mild COVID-19. TCRdb passed the 5' RACE reads through MiXCR, listing each CDR3 protein once. This table holds more than 120,000 distinct CDR3 sequences, over 6% found once. Study observations and caveats: Whether day 37 second-wave clones are SARS-CoV-2-specific was not confirmed. Clones that got smaller from day 15 to 85 had even CD4/CD8, while clones growing later tipped toward CD4+.

CDR3 length: 14 amino acids. Trimming took off 3 bases at V and 7 bases at J, with 13 bases between the two ends. Germline V gene sequence: CDR1 MNHEY, CDR2 SMNVEV (reference sequence). This clonotype turned up a few times. What it recognizes is unknown. The source material was PBMCs or a T cell subset sorted from them (not recorded which). The receptor comes from an adult woman who had mild COVID-19 (a few samples of this study predate the infection). Cell type and time point are not known. This chain uses TRBV27 with TRBJ2-1; no firm D call. The chain's CDR3 is CASSFEPLGNEQFF. DNA for the CDR3: TGTGCCAGCAGTTTTGAGCCCCTCGGGAATGAGCAGTTCTTC.